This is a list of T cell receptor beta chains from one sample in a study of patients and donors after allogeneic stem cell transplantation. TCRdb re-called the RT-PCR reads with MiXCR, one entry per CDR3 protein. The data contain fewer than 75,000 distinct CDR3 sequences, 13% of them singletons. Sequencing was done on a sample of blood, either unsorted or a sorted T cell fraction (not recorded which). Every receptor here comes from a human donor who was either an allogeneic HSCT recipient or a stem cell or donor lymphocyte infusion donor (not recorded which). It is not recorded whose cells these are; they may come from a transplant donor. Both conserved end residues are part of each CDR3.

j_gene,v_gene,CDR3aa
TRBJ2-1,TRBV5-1,CASSLGSINEQFF
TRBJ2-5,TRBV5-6,CASSLAGGEVTQYF
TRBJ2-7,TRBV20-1,CSATTDRGFYEQYF
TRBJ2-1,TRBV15,CATSRDPGTLPRNEQFF
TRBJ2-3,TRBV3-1,CASSQGTSGTGTDTQYF
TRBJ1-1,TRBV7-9,CASSLADRVEAFF
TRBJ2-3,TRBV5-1,CASSLGNTDTQYF
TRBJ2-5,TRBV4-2,CASSQELGEETQYF
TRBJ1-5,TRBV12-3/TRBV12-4,CASSPSGTGKGVGNQPQHF
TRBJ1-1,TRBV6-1,CASSEDYDRLGPAEAFF
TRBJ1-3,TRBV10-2,CASRAGNTIYF
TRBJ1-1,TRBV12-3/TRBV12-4,CASSGQVNTEAFF
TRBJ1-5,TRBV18,CASSPNSNQPQHF
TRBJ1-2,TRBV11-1,CASRPLLTGSNYGYTF
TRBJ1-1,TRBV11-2,CASSLIRTEAFF
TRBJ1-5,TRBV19,CASSTAGQFHQPQHF
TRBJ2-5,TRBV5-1,CASREELAGGETQYF
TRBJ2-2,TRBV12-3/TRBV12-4,CASSFGQGNTGELFF
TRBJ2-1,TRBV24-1,CATSDLLGQGNEQFF
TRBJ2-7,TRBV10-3,CATGLSSYEQYF
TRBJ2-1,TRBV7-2,CASSLGPGGWNEQFF
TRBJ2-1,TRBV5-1,CASSPGTGMFVNEQFF
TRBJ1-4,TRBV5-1,CASSLTVATNEKLFF
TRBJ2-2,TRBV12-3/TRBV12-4,CASSFWVGNTGELFF
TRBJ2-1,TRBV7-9,CASSLGGESKNEQFF
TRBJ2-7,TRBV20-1,CSALGGSASYEQYF
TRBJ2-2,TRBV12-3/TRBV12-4,CASRPLRVLYTGELFF
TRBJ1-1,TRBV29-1,CSVDLNFANTEAFF
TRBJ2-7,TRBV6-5,CASKNIGPYEQYF
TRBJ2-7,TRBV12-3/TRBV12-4,CASSFYRAPYEQYF
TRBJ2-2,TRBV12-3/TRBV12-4,CASSHSSGELFF
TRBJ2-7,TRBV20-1,CSARVIVGEGYEQYF
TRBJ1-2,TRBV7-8,CASSLGGRGYTF
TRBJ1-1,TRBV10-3,CAISDLRYSTTEAFF
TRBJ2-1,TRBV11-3,CASSLGLAWSYNEQFF
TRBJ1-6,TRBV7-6,CASSSFLPGQGSPLHF
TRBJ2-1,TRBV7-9,CASSLAVALSGRVNEQFF
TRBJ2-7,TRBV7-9,CASSLELEGGEQYF
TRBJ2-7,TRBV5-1,CASSFGERGSSYEQYF
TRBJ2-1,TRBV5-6,CASSSPGLDGGEQFF
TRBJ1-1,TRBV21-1,CASSKEERDGMGNTEAFF
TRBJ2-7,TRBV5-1,CASSLLLAGSYEQYF
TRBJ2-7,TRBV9,CASSVAGSSDEQYF
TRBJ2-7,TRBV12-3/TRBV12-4,CASSQPSGLGLREQYF
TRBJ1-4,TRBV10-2,CASSESRTDVEKLFF
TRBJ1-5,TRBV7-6,CASSRQVDQPQHF
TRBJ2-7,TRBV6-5,CASSYFSGTGFYEQYF
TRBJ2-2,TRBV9,CASSVGTSSVGELFF
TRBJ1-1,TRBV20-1,CSAREFGTGRMNTEAFF
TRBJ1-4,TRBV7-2,CASSLTGGDEKLFF
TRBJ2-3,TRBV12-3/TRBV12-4,CASSFTTTDTQYF
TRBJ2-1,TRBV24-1,CATSDFRRPYNEQFF
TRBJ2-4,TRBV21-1,CASSKSPGGETKNIQYF